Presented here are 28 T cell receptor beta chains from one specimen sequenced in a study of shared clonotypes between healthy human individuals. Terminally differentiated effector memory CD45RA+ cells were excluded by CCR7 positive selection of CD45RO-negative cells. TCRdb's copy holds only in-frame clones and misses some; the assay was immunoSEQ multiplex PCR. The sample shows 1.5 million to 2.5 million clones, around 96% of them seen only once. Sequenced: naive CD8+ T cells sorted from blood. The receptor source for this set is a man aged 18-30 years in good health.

CDR3 amino acids: CASSLQAANEKLFF. In nucleotides, the CDR3 is TGTGCCAGCAGCTTACAGGCCGCTAATGAAAAACTGTTTTTT. This sequence joins TRBV6-6 and TRBJ1-4; D possibly corresponds to TRBD1 (5 bases). The CDR3 covers 14 residues. V lost 6 bases, J lost 3 bases, and 11 bases lay in between. Germline V gene sequence: CDR1 MNHNY, CDR2 SVGAGI (reference sequence).

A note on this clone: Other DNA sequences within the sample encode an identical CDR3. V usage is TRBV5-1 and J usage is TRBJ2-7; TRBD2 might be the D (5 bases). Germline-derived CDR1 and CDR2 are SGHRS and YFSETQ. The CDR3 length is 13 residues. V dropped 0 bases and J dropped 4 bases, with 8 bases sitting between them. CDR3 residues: CASSLVSGYEQYF. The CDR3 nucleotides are TGCGCCAGCAGCTTGGTATCGGGGTACGAGCAGTACTTC.

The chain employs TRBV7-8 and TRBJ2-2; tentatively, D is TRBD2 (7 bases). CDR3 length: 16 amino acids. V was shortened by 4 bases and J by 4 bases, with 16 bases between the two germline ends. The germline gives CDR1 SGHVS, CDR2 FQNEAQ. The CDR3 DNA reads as TGTGCCAGCAGCTCCGCGGGGGCTTTGAGCACCGGGGAGCTGTTTTTT. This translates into CASSSAGALSTGELFF.

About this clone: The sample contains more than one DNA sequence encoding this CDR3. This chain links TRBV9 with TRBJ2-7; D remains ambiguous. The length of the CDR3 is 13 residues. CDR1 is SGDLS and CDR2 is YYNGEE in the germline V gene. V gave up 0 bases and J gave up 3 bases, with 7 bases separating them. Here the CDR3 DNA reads TGTGCCAGCAGCGTAGGGCAGAACTACGAGCAGTACTTC. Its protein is CASSVGQNYEQYF.

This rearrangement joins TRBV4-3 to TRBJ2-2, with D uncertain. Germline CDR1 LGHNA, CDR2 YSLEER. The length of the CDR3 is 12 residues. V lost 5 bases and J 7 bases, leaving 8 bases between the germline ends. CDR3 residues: CASSIYGGELFF. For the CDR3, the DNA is TGCGCCAGCAGCATCTATGGCGGGGAGCTGTTTTTT.

CDR3 loop: CASSLQDTRETQYF. CDR3 sequence (DNA): TGCGCCAGCAGCTTGCAGGACACCAGAGAGACCCAGTACTTC. The rearrangement links TRBV5-1 to TRBJ2-5; D might be TRBD1 (5 bases). CDR3 length: 14 residues. Germline V gives CDR1 SGHRS, CDR2 YFSETQ. V was trimmed by 1 base and J by 4 bases, leaving 11 bases between them.

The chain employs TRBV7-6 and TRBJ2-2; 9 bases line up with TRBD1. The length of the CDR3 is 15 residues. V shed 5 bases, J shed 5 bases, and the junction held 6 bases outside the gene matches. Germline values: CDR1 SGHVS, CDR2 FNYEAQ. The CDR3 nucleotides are TGTGCCAGCAGCCTGGGACAGGGTTTAACCGGGGAGCTGTTTTTT. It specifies CASSLGQGLTGELFF.

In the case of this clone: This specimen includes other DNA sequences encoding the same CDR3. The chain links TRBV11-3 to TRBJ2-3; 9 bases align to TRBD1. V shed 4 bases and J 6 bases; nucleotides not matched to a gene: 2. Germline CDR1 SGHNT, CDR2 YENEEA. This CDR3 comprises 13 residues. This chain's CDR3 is CASSSQGADTQYF. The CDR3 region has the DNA TGTGCCAGCAGCTCACAGGGGGCTGATACGCAGTATTTT.

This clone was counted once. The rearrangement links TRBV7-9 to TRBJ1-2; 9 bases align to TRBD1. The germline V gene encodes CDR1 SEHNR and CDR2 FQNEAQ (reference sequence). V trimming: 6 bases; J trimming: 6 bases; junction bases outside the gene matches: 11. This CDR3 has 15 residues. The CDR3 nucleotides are TGTGCCAGCAGTTTCGCACAGGGGGCATTTCATGGCTACACCTTC. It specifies CASSFAQGAFHGYTF.

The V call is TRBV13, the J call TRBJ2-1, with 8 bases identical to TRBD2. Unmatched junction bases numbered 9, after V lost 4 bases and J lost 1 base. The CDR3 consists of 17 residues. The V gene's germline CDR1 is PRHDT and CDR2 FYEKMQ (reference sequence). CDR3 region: CASSSVSLAESYNEQFF. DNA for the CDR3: TGTGCCAGCAGCTCCGTGTCACTAGCGGAATCCTACAATGAGCAGTTCTTC.

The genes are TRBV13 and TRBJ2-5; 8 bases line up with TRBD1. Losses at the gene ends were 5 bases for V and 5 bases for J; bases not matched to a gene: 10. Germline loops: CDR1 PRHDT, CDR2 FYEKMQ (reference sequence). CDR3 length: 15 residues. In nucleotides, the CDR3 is TGTGCCAGCAGCCGACAGGGGAGCCAGGGGGAGACCCAGTACTTC. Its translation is CASSRQGSQGETQYF.

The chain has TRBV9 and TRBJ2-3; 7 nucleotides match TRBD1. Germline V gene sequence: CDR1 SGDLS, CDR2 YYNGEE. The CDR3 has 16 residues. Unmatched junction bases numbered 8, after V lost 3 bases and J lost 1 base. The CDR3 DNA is TGTGCCAGCAGCGCCTTTTTACAGGGGCGCACAGATACGCAGTATTTT. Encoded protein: CASSAFLQGRTDTQYF.

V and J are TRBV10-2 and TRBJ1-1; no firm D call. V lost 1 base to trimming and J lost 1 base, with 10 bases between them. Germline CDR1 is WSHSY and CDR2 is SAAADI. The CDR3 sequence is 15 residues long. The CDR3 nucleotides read TGCGCCAGCAGTGAGTTGGTATTTCGGAACACTGAAGCTTTCTTT. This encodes CASSELVFRNTEAFF.

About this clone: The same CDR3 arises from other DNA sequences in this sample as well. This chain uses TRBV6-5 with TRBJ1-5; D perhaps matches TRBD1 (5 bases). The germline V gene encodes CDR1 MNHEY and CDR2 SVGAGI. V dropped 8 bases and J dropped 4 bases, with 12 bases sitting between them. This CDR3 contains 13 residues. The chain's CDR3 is CASSQGPNQPQHF. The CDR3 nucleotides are TGTGCCAGCTCCCAGGGCCCAAATCAGCCCCAGCATTTT.

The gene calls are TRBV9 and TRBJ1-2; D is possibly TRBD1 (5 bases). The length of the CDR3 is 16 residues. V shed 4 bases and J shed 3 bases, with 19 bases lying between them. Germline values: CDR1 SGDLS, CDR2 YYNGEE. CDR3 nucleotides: TGTGCCAGCAGCACCCGGAGGGACGGATTTGACTATGGCTACACCTTC. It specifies CASSTRRDGFDYGYTF.

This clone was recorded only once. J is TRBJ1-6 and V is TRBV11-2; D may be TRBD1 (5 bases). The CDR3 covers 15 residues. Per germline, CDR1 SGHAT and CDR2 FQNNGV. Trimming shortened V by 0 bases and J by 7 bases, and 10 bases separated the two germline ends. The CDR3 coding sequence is TGTGCCAGCAGCTTAGACGGGGCAGGAAATTCACCCCTCCACTTT. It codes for CASSLDGAGNSPLHF.

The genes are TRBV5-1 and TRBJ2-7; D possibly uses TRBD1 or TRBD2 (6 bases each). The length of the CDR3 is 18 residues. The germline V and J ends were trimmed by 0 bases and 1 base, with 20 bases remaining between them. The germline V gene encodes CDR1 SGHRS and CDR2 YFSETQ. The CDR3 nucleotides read TGCGCCAGCAGCTTGGAAGGGGGTAGCGGATGGATTTCCTACGAGCAGTACTTC. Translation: CASSLEGGSGWISYEQYF.

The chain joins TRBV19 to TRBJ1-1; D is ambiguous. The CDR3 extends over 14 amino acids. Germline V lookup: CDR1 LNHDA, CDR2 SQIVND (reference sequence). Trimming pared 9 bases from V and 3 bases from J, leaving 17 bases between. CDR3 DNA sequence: TGTGCCAGCCATCCTTCGTACGGAGACACTGAAGCTTTCTTT. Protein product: CASHPSYGDTEAFF. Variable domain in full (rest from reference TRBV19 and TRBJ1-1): DGGITQSPKYLFRKEGQNVTLSCEQNLNHDAMYWYRQDPGQGLRLIYYSQIVNDFQKGDIAEGYSVSREKKESFPLTVTSAQKNPTAFYLCASHPSYGDTEAFFGQGTRLTVV.

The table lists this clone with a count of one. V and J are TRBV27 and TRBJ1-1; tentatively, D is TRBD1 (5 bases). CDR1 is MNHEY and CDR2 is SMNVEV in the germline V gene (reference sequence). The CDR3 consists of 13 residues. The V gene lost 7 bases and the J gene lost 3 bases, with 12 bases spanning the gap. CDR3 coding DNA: TGTGCCAGCAAGATAATGGGGCACACTGAAGCTTTCTTT. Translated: CASKIMGHTEAFF.

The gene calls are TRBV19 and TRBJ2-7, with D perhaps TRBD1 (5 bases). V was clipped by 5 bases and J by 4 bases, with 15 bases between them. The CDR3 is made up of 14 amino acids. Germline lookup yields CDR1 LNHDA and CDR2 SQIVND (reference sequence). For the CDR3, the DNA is TGTGCCAGTAGTGTCGGACACGCGCTTTACGAGCAGTACTTC. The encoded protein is CASSVGHALYEQYF.

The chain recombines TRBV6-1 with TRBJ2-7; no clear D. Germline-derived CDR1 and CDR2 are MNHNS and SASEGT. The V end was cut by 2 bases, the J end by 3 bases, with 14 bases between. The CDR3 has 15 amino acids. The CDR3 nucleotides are TGTGCCAGCAGTGAAAGGGCCAGAACCGTCTACGAGCAGTACTTC. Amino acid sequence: CASSERARTVYEQYF.

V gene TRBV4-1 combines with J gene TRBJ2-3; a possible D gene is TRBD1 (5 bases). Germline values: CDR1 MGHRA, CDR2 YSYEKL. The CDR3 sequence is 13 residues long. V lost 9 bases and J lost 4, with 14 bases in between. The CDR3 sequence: CASNQGSPDTQYF. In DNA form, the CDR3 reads TGCGCCAGTAATCAGGGATCTCCAGATACGCAGTATTTT.

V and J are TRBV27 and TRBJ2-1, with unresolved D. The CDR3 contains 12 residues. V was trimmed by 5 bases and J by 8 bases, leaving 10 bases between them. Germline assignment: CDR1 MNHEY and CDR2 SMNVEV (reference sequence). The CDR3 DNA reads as TGTGCCAGCAGTCATCGGCCCTATGAGCAGTTCTTC. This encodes CASSHRPYEQFF.

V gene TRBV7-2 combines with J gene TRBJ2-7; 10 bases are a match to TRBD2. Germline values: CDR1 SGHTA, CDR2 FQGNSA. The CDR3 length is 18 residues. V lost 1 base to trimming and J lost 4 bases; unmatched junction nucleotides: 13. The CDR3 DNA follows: TGTGCCAGCAGCTTAGAAACTCCCAGGGGACTAGCGAGTTACGAGCAGTACTTC. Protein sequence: CASSLETPRGLASYEQYF.

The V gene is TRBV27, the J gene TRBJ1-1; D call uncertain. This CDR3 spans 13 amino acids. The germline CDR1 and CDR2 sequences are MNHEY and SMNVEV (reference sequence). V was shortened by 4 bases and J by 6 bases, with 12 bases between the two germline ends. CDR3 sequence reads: CASSSGTGAEAFF. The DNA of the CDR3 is TGTGCCAGCAGTTCAGGCACGGGCGCTGAAGCTTTCTTT.

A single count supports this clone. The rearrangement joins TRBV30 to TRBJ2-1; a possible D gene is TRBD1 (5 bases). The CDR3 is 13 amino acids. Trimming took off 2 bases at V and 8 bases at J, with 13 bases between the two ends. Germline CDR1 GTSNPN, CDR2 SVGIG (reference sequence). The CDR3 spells CAWSQTGAYEQFF. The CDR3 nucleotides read TGTGCCTGGAGTCAGACTGGGGCCTATGAGCAGTTCTTC.

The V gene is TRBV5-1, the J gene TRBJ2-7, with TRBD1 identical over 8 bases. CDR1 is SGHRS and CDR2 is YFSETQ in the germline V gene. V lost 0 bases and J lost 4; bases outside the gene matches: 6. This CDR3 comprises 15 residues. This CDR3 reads CASSLERDRYYEQYF. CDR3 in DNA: TGCGCCAGCAGCTTGGAACGGGACAGGTATTACGAGCAGTACTTC.

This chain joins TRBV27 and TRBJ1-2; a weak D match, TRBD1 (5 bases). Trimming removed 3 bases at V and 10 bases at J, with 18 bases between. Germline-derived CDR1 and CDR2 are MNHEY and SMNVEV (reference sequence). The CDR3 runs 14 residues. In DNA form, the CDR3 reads TGTGCCAGCAGTTTTCTCCAGGGTGAGTCAGACTACACCTTC. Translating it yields CASSFLQGESDYTF.